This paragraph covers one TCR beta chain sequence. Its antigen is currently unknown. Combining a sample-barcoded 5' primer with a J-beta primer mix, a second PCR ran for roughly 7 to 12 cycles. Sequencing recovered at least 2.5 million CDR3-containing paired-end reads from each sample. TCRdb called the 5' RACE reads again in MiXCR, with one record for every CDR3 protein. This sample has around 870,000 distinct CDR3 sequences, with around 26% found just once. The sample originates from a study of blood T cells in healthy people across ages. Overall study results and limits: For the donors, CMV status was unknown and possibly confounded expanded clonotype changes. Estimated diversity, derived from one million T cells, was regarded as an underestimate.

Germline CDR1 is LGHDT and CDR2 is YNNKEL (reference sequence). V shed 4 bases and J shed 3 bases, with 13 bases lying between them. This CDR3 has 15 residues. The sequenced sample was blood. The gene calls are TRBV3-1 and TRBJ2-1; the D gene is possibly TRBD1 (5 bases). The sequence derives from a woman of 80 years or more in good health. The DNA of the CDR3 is TGTGCCAGCAGCCCCCGTTGGACAAACTACAATGAGCAGTTCTTC. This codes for CASSPRWTNYNEQFF.